This T cell receptor (beta chain) was captured in a study of tumor-infiltrating lymphocytes in primary liver carcinoma. About the research overall: Subjects consisted of male and female patients aged 30 to 69 years.

With a constant-region primer, TCR beta cDNA was made from 450 to 650 ng of total RNA. TCR beta libraries came from three nested multiplex PCR rounds using slightly modified ARM-PCR. It was with TRBV1-TRBV30 forward primers and a C-beta reverse primer that the first two PCR rounds were run, at approximately 10 cycles each. TCRdb called the multiplex PCR reads again in MiXCR, with one record for every CDR3 protein. The sample carries 100,000 to 150,000 distinct CDR3 sequences, less than 80% recorded once. Germline-derived CDR1 and CDR2 are SGHNT and YENEEA. The CDR3 loop spans 16 amino acids. For this clonotype: As yet, its antigen is unknown. The junction departs from the called germline gene at one end, perhaps through a read error.

Investigators took RNA and DNA out together from roughly 21-30 mg of unsorted bulk tissue. Through surgical resection, the patients' primary liver carcinoma was treated. Whole-study results and caveats: A significantly higher top-250-clone fraction was found in tumors than in blood (p = 0.039).

The V and J genes are TRBV11-3 and TRBJ2-1; 7 bases map to TRBD2. This receptor was taken from a woman in her fifties or sixties with primary liver carcinoma and hepatitis B virus infection. The material sequenced was liver tumor tissue from sampling region 1. Subset given: tumor region T1, superior pole. The DNA of the CDR3 is TGTACCAGCAGCTTAGCCCCAGCGGGGATATACAATGAGCAGTTATTC. Its translation is CTSSLAPAGIYNEQLF.